The 3 T cell receptor beta chains below all came from one sample that was sequenced in a study of post-analysis software for immune sequencing data. Study-wide results and caveats: Patients carried roughly 5 TRBV segments more frequently than controls did, and TRBV5-6, TRBV5-1 and TRBV20-1 were among them.

cDNA libraries for TCR beta contained unique molecular identifiers. MiXCR, run by TCRdb on the PCR reads, gives a single entry per CDR3 protein. The repertoire holds about 260,000 distinct CDR3 sequences, with less than 40% as singletons. No antigen has been assigned to these receptors. Sequenced material: blood. The receptors were gathered from a girl aged 5-17 years with multiple sclerosis.

This clonotype was found many times. This chain connects TRBV11-2 to TRBJ2-7; D may correspond to TRBD1 or TRBD2 (5 bases each). The length of the CDR3 is 15 residues. Germline V gene data show CDR1 as SGHAT and CDR2 as FQNNGV. V shed 0 bases and J shed 0 bases, with 9 bases lying between them. CDR3 amino acids: CASSLDRGGSYEQYF. The CDR3 DNA reads TGTGCCAGCAGCTTAGATCGGGGCGGCTCCTACGAGCAGTACTTC.

The CDR3 sequence is CASSLATSRGEETQYF. The CDR3 region has the DNA TGCGCCAGCAGCTTGGCCACAAGCCGGGGGGAAGAGACCCAGTACTTC. The chain has TRBV5-1 and TRBJ2-5; TRBD2 matches at 7 bases. This CDR3 region has 16 residues. Germline V gene lookup returns CDR1 SGHRS and CDR2 YFSETQ. After removal of 0 bases from V and 3 bases from J, the junction contained 8 bases not matched to a gene.

This chain connects TRBV6-1 to TRBJ1-1; 7 nucleotides align to TRBD1. After removal of 5 bases from V and 0 bases from J, the junction contained 12 bases not matched to a gene. CDR1 MNHNS and CDR2 SASEGT come from the germline V gene. The CDR3 runs to 17 residues. The CDR3 nucleotides read TGTGCCAGCAGTCGGGACAGAAACAGTCGTTTGAACACTGAAGCTTTCTTT. Residues: CASSRDRNSRLNTEAFF.